These 6 T cell receptor beta chains originate from one sample sequenced in a study of human T cells and chemical hapten exposure. MiXCR was run by TCRdb on the RACE reads, yielding one entry per CDR3 protein. The sample lists 150,000 to 200,000 distinct CDR3 sequences; about 14% were seen once. Time point defined: patch test 1, 2 weeks after DPC sensitization. Sample treatment: therapeutic diphenylcyclopropenone sensitization with weekly scalp DPC. Here the sequenced sample was whole blood, taken in connection with sensitization to the hapten diphenylcyclopropenone (DPC). Every receptor here comes from a woman under 40 with alopecia areata. Some clones in this sample may be carry-over from other donors' samples.

This clonotype has just a few counts. The J gene is TRBJ2-7, the V gene TRBV6-5; D remains unclear. The V and J ends lost 2 bases and 7 bases respectively, with 15 bases between them. From germline, CDR1 is MNHEY and CDR2 SVGAGI. The CDR3 consists of 14 residues. CDR3 coding DNA: TGTGCCAGCAGTTACACAGTTCTCACCTCTGAGCAGTACTTC. Translation gives CASSYTVLTSEQYF.

The rearrangement links TRBV7-2 to TRBJ2-1; TRBD2 aligns across 15 bases. Germline V lookup: CDR1 SGHTA, CDR2 FQGNSA. The CDR3 totals 15 residues. With 6 bases clipped from V and 6 bases from J, the junction kept 3 bases outside the gene matches. CDR3 protein: CASRVGLAGGNEQFF. As DNA, the CDR3 is TGTGCCAGCAGAGTGGGACTAGCGGGAGGCAATGAGCAGTTCTTC. The entire variable domain, with the rest obtained from reference TRBV7-2 and TRBJ2-1, is as follows: GAGVSQSPSNKVTEKGKDVELRCDPISGHTALYWYRQSLGQGLEFLIYFQGNSAPDKSGLPSDRFSAERTGGSVSTLTIQRTQQEDSAVYLCASRVGLAGGNEQFFGPGTRLTVL.

This clonotype was counted at least ten times. The CDR3 DNA is TGTGCCAGCAGTTACCCTACACAGGGCCACACTCAGCCCCAGCATTTT. It encodes CASSYPTQGHTQPQHF. The rearrangement joins TRBV6-6 to TRBJ1-5; D may be TRBD1 (6 bases). The CDR3 consists of 16 residues. Germline CDR1 reads MNHNY; CDR2 reads SVGAGI (reference sequence). V was pared by 2 bases and J by 6 bases, with 17 bases between.

This clonotype was seen repeatedly, ten times or more. The V and J genes are TRBV20-1 and TRBJ1-5; no definite D call. V was clipped by 4 bases and J by 7 bases, with 20 bases between them. Germline CDR1 DFQATT, CDR2 SNEGSKA (reference sequence). This CDR3 has 15 amino acids. In DNA form, the CDR3 reads TGCAGTGCTACCCAGCTGGGCCGGGGAGGCCAGCCCCAGCATTTT. This gives the protein CSATQLGRGGQPQHF.

The genes are TRBV9 and TRBJ2-1, with TRBD2 matching over 9 bases. CDR1 and CDR2 from the germline V gene are SGDLS and YYNGEE. The junction had 10 bases not matched to a gene; V was cut back by 0 bases and J by 6 bases. CDR3 length: 17 residues. The CDR3 sequence is CASSVDSGSGVLNEQFF. CDR3 DNA sequence: TGTGCCAGCAGCGTAGATAGCGGGAGTGGAGTACTCAATGAGCAGTTCTTC.

The sample holds many counts of this clonotype. This chain uses TRBV29-1 with TRBJ1-1; TRBD1 matches at 7 bases. V gave up 4 bases and J gave up 2 bases; unmatched junction bases: 4. CDR1 is SQVTM and CDR2 is ANQGSEA in the germline V gene. The CDR3 is 13 residues long. CDR3 in amino acids: CSVAGTANTEAFF. The CDR3 DNA follows: TGCAGCGTTGCCGGGACAGCCAACACTGAAGCTTTCTTT.